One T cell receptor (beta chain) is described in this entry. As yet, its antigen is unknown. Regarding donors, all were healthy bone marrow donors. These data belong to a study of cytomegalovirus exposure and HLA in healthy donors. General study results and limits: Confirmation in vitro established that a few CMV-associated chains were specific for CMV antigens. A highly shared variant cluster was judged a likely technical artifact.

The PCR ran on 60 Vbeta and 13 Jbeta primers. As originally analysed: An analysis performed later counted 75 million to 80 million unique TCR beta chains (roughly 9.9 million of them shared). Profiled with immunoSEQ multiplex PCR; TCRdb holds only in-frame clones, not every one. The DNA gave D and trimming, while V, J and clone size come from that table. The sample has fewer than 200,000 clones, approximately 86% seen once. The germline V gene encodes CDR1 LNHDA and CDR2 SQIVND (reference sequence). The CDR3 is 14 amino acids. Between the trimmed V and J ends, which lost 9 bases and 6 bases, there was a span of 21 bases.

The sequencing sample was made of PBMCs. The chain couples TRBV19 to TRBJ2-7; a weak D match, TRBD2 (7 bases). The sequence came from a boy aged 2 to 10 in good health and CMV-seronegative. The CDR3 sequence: CASARGGGWSEQYF. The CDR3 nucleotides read TGTGCCAGCGCAAGGGGAGGGGGATGGAGCGAGCAGTACTTC.